What follows are 20 T cell receptor beta chains derived from one specimen sequenced in a study of blood T cell repertoires in COVID-19. Sequencing used immunoSEQ multiplex PCR; TCRdb keeps in-frame clones, though not all of them. Found here are 80,000 to 130,000 clones, 80% to 95% of them singletons; the top ten hold around 5.4%. Sequencing input: peripheral blood. The source of these receptors is an older man with acute or convalescent COVID-19.

The J gene is TRBJ1-6, the V gene TRBV11-2; perhaps TRBD1 as D (6 bases). This CDR3 is 17 amino acids long. The V gene lost 2 bases and the J gene lost 8 bases, with 19 bases spanning the gap. The germline CDR1 and CDR2 sequences are SGHAT and FQNNGV. CDR3 sequence: CASSLNRLGQWDSPLHF. The CDR3 DNA is TGTGCCAGCAGCTTAAACCGTCTCGGACAGTGGGATTCACCCCTCCACTTT. Together with reference TRBV11-2 and TRBJ1-6, the CDR3 gives the full variable domain: EAGVAQSPRYKIIEKRQSVAFWCNPISGHATLYWYQQILGQGPKLLIQFQNNGVVDDSQLPKDRFSAERLKGVDSTLKIQPAKLEDSAVYLCASSLNRLGQWDSPLHFGNGTRLTVT.

J is TRBJ1-4 and V is TRBV18; D is ambiguous. V was pared by 2 bases and J by 9 bases, with 10 bases between. Per the germline V gene, CDR1 is KGHSH and CDR2 is LQKENI. This CDR3 has 13 residues. The CDR3 protein is CASSPMTFQKLFF. CDR3 DNA sequence: TGTGCCAGCTCACCAATGACTTTCCAAAAACTGTTTTTT. The variable domain in full, with the rest retrieved from reference TRBV18 and TRBJ1-4, is NAGVMQNPRHLVRRRGQEARLRCSPMKGHSHVYWYRQLPEEGLKFMVYLQKENIIDESGMPKERFSAEFPKEGPSILRIQQVVRGDSAAYFCASSPMTFQKLFFGSGTQLSVL.

V is TRBV10-2 and J is TRBJ2-3, with D maybe TRBD2 (6 bases). The length of the CDR3 is 15 residues. The ends were cut back, 6 bases at V and 0 bases at J, with 13 bases in the middle. Germline lookup yields CDR1 WSHSY and CDR2 SAAADI. The CDR3 here is CASSNLAFSTDTQYF. DNA of the CDR3: TGCGCCAGCAGCAACCTAGCGTTTAGCACAGATACGCAGTATTTT.

The CDR3 nucleotides are TGTGCCAGCAGCCCAGGAGGTAACACGGGGTACGAGCAGTACTTC. It is translated as CASSPGGNTGYEQYF. V usage is TRBV3-1 (or the pseudogene TRBV3-2) and J usage is TRBJ2-7; weak D call: TRBD2 (5 bases). There are 15 residues in the CDR3. Germline V gene data show CDR1 as LGHDT and CDR2 as YNNKEL (reference sequence). The V gene lost 4 bases and the J gene lost 4 bases, with 17 bases spanning the gap.

The rearrangement links TRBV28 to TRBJ1-2, with a tentative D call TRBD1 (5 bases). Trimming took 5 bases from V and 3 from J, leaving 13 bases between them. Looked up from germline, CDR1 is MDHEN and CDR2 is SYDVKM. The CDR3 extends over 14 amino acids. The CDR3 DNA reads as TGTGCCAGCAGTCCAAGACAGCTCCACTATGGCTACACCTTC. This translates into CASSPRQLHYGYTF.

This clone has only one observation. The CDR3, as DNA: TGTGCCAGCAGTTACCAGGGGTACGACGAGCAGTACTTC. Protein product: CASSYQGYDEQYF. The V gene is TRBV12-3 or TRBV12-4, the J gene TRBJ2-7, with a possible D match to TRBD1 (6 bases). The CDR3 runs 13 residues. Trimming removed 4 bases at V and 5 bases at J, with 12 bases between.

This chain uses TRBV5-4 with TRBJ2-3; possibly TRBD2 for D (6 bases). Per the germline V gene, CDR1 is SGHNT and CDR2 is YYREEE (reference sequence). Deletions cut 5 bases from V and 6 bases from J, with 16 bases between. This CDR3 has 14 amino acids. The DNA of the CDR3 is TGTGCCAGCAGTCGAAACCGGGGGAGGGATACGCAGTATTTT. Translation gives CASSRNRGRDTQYF.

The gene calls are TRBV5-5 and TRBJ2-7, with 7 nucleotides matching TRBD1. Germline CDR1 reads SGHKS; CDR2 reads YYEKEE (reference sequence). With 4 bases clipped from V and 13 bases from J, the junction kept 14 bases outside the gene matches. This CDR3 region has 13 residues. The CDR3 DNA reads as TGTGCCAGCAGCACCCCGACAGGGAAAGGTTCTTACTTC. As protein: CASSTPTGKGSYF.

CDR3 protein: CASSVQGSEQYF. For the CDR3, the DNA is TGTGCCAGCAGCGTACAGGGTAGCGAGCAGTACTTC. V gene TRBV28 combines with J gene TRBJ2-7; possibly TRBD1 for D (6 bases). The germline V gene encodes CDR1 MDHEN and CDR2 SYDVKM. Deletions cut 6 bases from V and 6 bases from J, with 12 bases between. The CDR3 sequence is 12 residues long.

The V and J genes are TRBV27 and TRBJ1-1; D may be TRBD1 (5 bases). V was pared by 4 bases and J by 3 bases, with 15 bases between. Germline V lookup: CDR1 MNHEY, CDR2 SMNVEV (reference sequence). The CDR3 extends over 15 amino acids. CDR3 region: CASSSGGAGHTEAFF. CDR3 nucleotide sequence: TGTGCCAGCAGTTCCGGCGGGGCGGGTCACACTGAAGCTTTCTTT.

The chain has TRBV5-6 and TRBJ1-6; D unresolved. Germline-derived CDR1 and CDR2 are SGHDT and YYEEEE. The V end lost 1 base, the J end lost 0 bases, and 11 bases lay between the germline ends. This CDR3 is built from 17 residues. DNA of the CDR3: TGTGCCAGCAGCTTGATGAGCGGGAGCTCCTATAATTCACCCCTCCACTTT. Amino acids: CASSLMSGSSYNSPLHF.

CDR3 residues: CASSLASGRLHNEQFF. The DNA for the CDR3 is TGTGCCAGCAGCTTAGCTAGCGGGAGGCTACACAATGAGCAGTTCTTC. The V gene is TRBV7-8, the J gene TRBJ2-1; 10 nucleotides match TRBD2. The V gene's germline CDR1 is SGHVS and CDR2 FQNEAQ. CDR3 length: 16 residues. J lost 5 bases, V lost 0 bases, and 4 bases had no gene match.

The CDR3 nucleotides read TGTGCCAGCAGCCAAGTCGGGCAGGGGGCTTCATATTCACCCCTCCACTTT. It yields the protein CASSQVGQGASYSPLHF. The V call is TRBV3-1 (or the pseudogene TRBV3-2), the J call TRBJ1-6, with 8 bases that match TRBD1. Germline V gives CDR1 LGHDT, CDR2 YNNKEL (reference sequence). J gave up 8 bases and V 1 base, and 10 bases lay outside the gene matches. This CDR3 region has 17 residues.

The rearrangement links TRBV9 to TRBJ2-3; 7 bases match TRBD2. Germline CDR1 SGDLS, CDR2 YYNGEE. V lost 4 bases to trimming and J lost 0 bases; unmatched junction nucleotides: 5. The CDR3 is made up of 15 amino acids. CDR3 in DNA: TGTGCCAGCAGCCCGGGGGGATCCAGCACAGATACGCAGTATTTT. This sequence encodes CASSPGGSSTDTQYF. The complete variable domain, with remaining parts taken from reference TRBV9 and TRBJ2-3, reads DSGVTQTPKHLITATGQRVTLRCSPRSGDLSVYWYQQSLDQGLQFLIQYYNGEERAKGNILERFSAQQFPDLHSELNLSSLELGDSALYFCASSPGGSSTDTQYFGPGTRLTVL.

The rearrangement joins TRBV4-2 to TRBJ1-6; 8 bases are a match to TRBD1. Germline values: CDR1 LGHNA, CDR2 YNFKEQ. The CDR3 has 16 amino acids. The V segment lost 0 bases and the J segment 10 bases; nucleotides outside the gene matches: 8. The CDR3 DNA sequence: TGTGCCAGCAGCCAAGATCGGCAGGGGGCTCGGTCACCCCTCCACTTT. Its protein is CASSQDRQGARSPLHF.

The chain joins TRBV6-5 to TRBJ2-5; D remains ambiguous. Germline assignment: CDR1 MNHEY and CDR2 SVGAGI. Trimming took off 10 bases at V and 4 bases at J, with 7 bases between the two ends. The CDR3 is made up of 10 amino acids. As DNA, the CDR3 is TGTGCCACAGGAAGAGAGACCCAGTACTTC. This gives the protein CATGRETQYF.

The rearrangement joins TRBV4-1 to TRBJ2-7, with D uncertain. Per the germline V gene, CDR1 is MGHRA and CDR2 is YSYEKL. This CDR3 is 15 amino acids long. Trimming pared 1 base from V and 4 bases from J, leaving 14 bases between. In DNA, the CDR3 is TGCGCCAGCAGCCAAGGCCAGGAACCATTTTACGAGCAGTACTTC. Its translation is CASSQGQEPFYEQYF.

V usage is TRBV7-8 and J usage is TRBJ2-7; 7 bases line up with TRBD2. The CDR3 consists of 15 residues. V trimming: 5 bases; J trimming: 0 bases; junction bases outside the gene matches: 7. Germline-derived CDR1 and CDR2 are SGHVS and FQNEAQ. CDR3 in DNA: TGTGCCAGCAGCCGGAAGCGGGACCACTCCTACGAGCAGTACTTC. As protein: CASSRKRDHSYEQYF.

V gene TRBV11-3 combines with J gene TRBJ2-5, with D maybe TRBD2 (6 bases). V lost 5 bases and J lost 4, with 11 bases in between. The CDR3 is made up of 13 amino acids. Germline V lookup: CDR1 SGHNT, CDR2 YENEEA. CDR3 sequence (DNA): TGTGCCAGCAGCGCCCTGGGAGGAGAGACCCAGTACTTC. Protein product: CASSALGGETQYF.

The chain recombines TRBV7-8 with TRBJ1-2; D perhaps matches TRBD1 (6 bases). Trimming removed 4 bases at V and 2 bases at J, with 11 bases between. The length of the CDR3 is 14 residues. Germline V gene sequence: CDR1 SGHVS, CDR2 FQNEAQ. CDR3 in DNA: TGTGCCAGCAGCTCCGAAACAGGGAACTATGGCTACACCTTC. This sequence encodes CASSSETGNYGYTF.